What follows describes a single T cell receptor (beta chain). Antigen: not known. The data derive from a study of cytomegalovirus exposure and HLA in healthy donors. Study in general: Among 150 million to 200 million T cells, an earlier analysis found about 110 million unique TCR beta sequences.

Study conclusions and caveats: Researchers reported that a few CMV-associated chains were confirmed in vitro as CMV antigen-specific.

The CDR3 spans 14 residues. Germline V lookup: CDR1 LNHDA, CDR2 SQIVND (reference sequence). Trimming took 6 bases from V and 3 from J; bases not matched to a gene: 2. In the PCR, 60 Vbeta and 13 Jbeta primers were used. Clones were read by immunoSEQ multiplex PCR, and TCRdb kept only the in-frame ones, dropping some. This table has 100,000 to 150,000 clones, roughly 74% appearing once. The rearrangement links TRBV19 to TRBJ1-5; 10 bases line up with TRBD1. The sequenced material came from PBMCs. The receptor's source is a woman aged 45-65 years in good health and CMV-seropositive. The CDR3 loop is CASSRQGANQPQHF. The CDR3 DNA reads as TGTGCCAGTAGCAGACAGGGGGCCAATCAGCCCCAGCATTTT.